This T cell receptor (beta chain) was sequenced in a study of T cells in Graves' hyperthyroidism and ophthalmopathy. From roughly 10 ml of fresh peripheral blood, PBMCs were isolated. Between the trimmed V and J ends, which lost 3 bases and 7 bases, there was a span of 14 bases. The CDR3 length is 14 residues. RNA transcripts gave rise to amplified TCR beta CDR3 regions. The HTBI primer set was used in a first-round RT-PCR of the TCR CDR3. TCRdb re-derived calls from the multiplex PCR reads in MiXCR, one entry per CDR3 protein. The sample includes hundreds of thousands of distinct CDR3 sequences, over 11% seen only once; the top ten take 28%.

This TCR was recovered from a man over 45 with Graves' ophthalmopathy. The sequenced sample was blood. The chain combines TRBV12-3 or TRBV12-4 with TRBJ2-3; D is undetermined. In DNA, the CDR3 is TGTGCCAGCAGTTTGATGGCAGCCGAGAATACGCAGTATTTT. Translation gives CASSLMAAENTQYF.